This T cell receptor beta chain originates from a study of blood T cells in healthy people across ages. The CDR3 length is 17 residues. Unmatched junction bases numbered 10, after V lost 0 bases and J lost 4 bases. Per the germline V gene, CDR1 is MNHEY and CDR2 is SVGAGI. A J-beta primer mix and a sample-barcoded 5' primer were used in a second PCR of about 7 to 12 cycles. TCRdb re-called the 5' RACE reads through MiXCR, storing one row per CDR3 protein. This repertoire shows fewer than 900,000 distinct CDR3 sequences, around 40% found once; its top ten account for around a fifth. This clonotype was recorded only once.

The receptor was derived from a woman in her fifties or sixties in good health. Material for sequencing was blood. The chain couples TRBV6-5 to TRBJ2-7; TRBD1 agrees at 9 bases. CDR3 in amino acids: CASSYSGVGTGMYEQYF. The CDR3 coding sequence is TGTGCCAGCAGTTACTCGGGGGTAGGGACAGGGATGTACGAGCAGTACTTC.